These T cell receptor beta chains were read from a single sample in a study of shared clonotypes between healthy human individuals. Sequencing was performed with immunoSEQ multiplex PCR; in TCRdb, only in-frame clones are kept and a portion is missing. The table includes 2.3 million or so clones, over 85% detected once. Sequenced material: naive CD4+ T cells from PBMCs. The receptors come from a man between 18 and 29 years old in good health. Some clones in this sample may be carry-over from other donors' samples. The CDR3 runs from the conserved cysteine through the conserved F or W.

v_gene,j_gene,CDR3aa
TRBV7-9,TRBJ2-1,CASSPPQGGTYNEQFF
TRBV7-8,TRBJ2-7,CASSSLRVSYEQYF
TRBV15,TRBJ2-1,CATRGKLAGVNEQFF
TRBV7-2,TRBJ1-4,CASTPRHAEKLFF
TRBV7-9,TRBJ1-2,CASSMDEYYGYTF
TRBV28,TRBJ2-7,CASSLNDRPYEQYF
TRBV14,TRBJ2-7,CASSQDLVLQQYF
TRBV28,TRBJ1-2,CASRPSPFRGYTF
TRBV6-1,TRBJ1-5,CASSNWDRGNQPQHF
TRBV9,TRBJ2-7,CASSVSWQSNYEQYF